The 4 T cell receptor beta chains reported below all come from one sample, sequenced in a study of cytomegalovirus exposure and HLA in healthy donors (dated by TCRdb to 2016 to 2017). Library preparation was by the immunoSEQ multiplex PCR assay. A mixture of 60 forward primers for TCR Vbeta segments and 13 reverse primers for TCR Jbeta segments was used in the multiplex PCR. TCRdb limited this immuneACCESS table to in-frame rearrangements with V and J called. A share of clones is missing; checked studies link under half to unresolved V genes, and the rest is unexplained. This sample's records show around 100,000 clones. In total, the top ten clones hold 3.5% of the sample. Material: PBMCs. These receptors were taken from a man in his forties in good health and CMV-seronegative.

The V call is TRBV14, the J call TRBJ2-2; 9 nucleotides line up with TRBD1. This CDR3 is built from 16 residues. Per germline, CDR1 SGHDN and CDR2 FVKESK. J gave up 4 bases and V 3 bases, and 6 bases lay outside the gene matches. The CDR3 DNA sequence: TGTGCCAGCAGCCACCTACGGGACAGGGTCACCGGGGAGCTGTTTTTT. Translation: CASSHLRDRVTGELFF. The full variable domain, its missing parts supplied by reference TRBV14 and TRBJ2-2, is EAGVTQFPSHSVIEKGQTVTLRCDPISGHDNLYWYRRVMGKEIKFLLHFVKESKQDESGMPNNRFLAERTGGTYSTLKVQPAELEDSGVYFCASSHLRDRVTGELFFGEGSRLTVL.

The J gene is TRBJ1-2, the V gene TRBV7-2, with D possibly being TRBD1 (5 bases). CDR3 length equals 12 residues. The V end was cut by 3 bases, the J end by 6 bases, with 8 bases between. The germline CDR1 and CDR2 sequences are SGHTA and FQGNSA. CDR3 sequence: CASSLSTDGYTF. Written as DNA, the CDR3 is TGTGCCAGCAGCTTGTCGACAGATGGCTACACCTTC.

CDR3 in DNA: TGTGCCAGCAGTGTGCAACAGGCTAACTATGGCTACACCTTC. Translating it yields CASSVQQANYGYTF. The V and J genes are TRBV28 and TRBJ1-2; D is perhaps TRBD1 (5 bases). V was clipped by 5 bases and J by 0 bases, with 10 bases between them. This CDR3 has 14 amino acids. Germline assignment: CDR1 MDHEN and CDR2 SYDVKM.

Regarding this clone: An end of the junction differs from the germline gene, which may be a read error. The V call is TRBV5-4, the J call TRBJ2-5; TRBD1 agrees at 10 bases. CDR1 SGHNT and CDR2 YYREEE come from the germline V gene (reference sequence). The CDR3 runs to 16 residues. The CDR3 sequence is CASSSGTGVGQEAQYF. CDR3 coding DNA: TGTGCCAGCAGCTCTGGGACAGGGGTTGGCCAAGAGGCCCAGTACTTC.